This T cell receptor beta chain is from a study of blood T cell repertoires in COVID-19. Study overall: There were acute and convalescent COVID-19 samples, and they came from the United States, Italy and Spain.

Profiled with immunoSEQ multiplex PCR; TCRdb holds only in-frame clones, not every one. The repertoire has more than 90,000 clones, approximately 78% of them found once; the top ten carry approximately 7.9%. The CDR3 is 15 amino acids. CDR1 is SNHLY and CDR2 is FYNNEI in the germline V gene. V was trimmed by 4 bases and J by 4 bases, leaving 17 bases between them. Sequenced input: peripheral blood. This TCR came from a man between 65 and 80 years old with acute or convalescent COVID-19. The chain carries TRBV2 and TRBJ2-7; tentative D call: TRBD2 (6 bases). CDR3 DNA: TGTGCCAGCAGTGCGGAGGGGCTGAAGGGGTACGAGCAGTACTTC. As protein: CASSAEGLKGYEQYF.